This T cell receptor beta chain was observed in a study of OX40 agonist ivuxolimab in advanced cancers. Study as a whole: The mean age was approximately 60 years, ranging from roughly 23 to 80, with approximately 83% of participants male.

If patients had autoimmune disease history or systemic immunosuppression, they were excluded. Sampled blood was obtained at baseline, cycle 4 day 1, and cycle 7 day 1. Sequenced by immunoSEQ multiplex PCR; TCRdb stores in-frame clones only, minus some. The table lists about 94,000 clones, approximately 94% of them singletons, with around 0.17% in the top ten. Overall study results and limits: Expanded clones were, on average, more numerous among CD8+ T cells than CD4+.

V was shortened by 4 bases and J by 6 bases, with 16 bases between the two germline ends. The CDR3 is 14 residues long. Germline V gene lookup returns CDR1 SGHRS and CDR2 YFSETQ. Regarding this clone: Its matching antigen is unknown.

The chain has TRBV5-1 and TRBJ1-2; D remains unclear. This receptor was taken from an adult with an advanced solid tumor such as melanoma, head and neck, liver or kidney cancer. Sequencing used CD4+ or CD8+ T cells sorted from blood, obtained in a trial of the OX40 agonist ivuxolimab. CDR3 DNA: TGCGCCAGCAGCGCCGAGGAGTCGTTAGATGGCTACACCTTC. Its protein is CASSAEESLDGYTF.